This T cell receptor beta chain was retrieved from a study of cytomegalovirus exposure and HLA in healthy donors (dated by TCRdb to about 2017). In the study overall: According to a later analysis, the 120 or so validation repertoires were produced on the same platform as the approximately 620 repertoires of the first cohort. The study aimed to test whether cataloging public T cell receptors could reveal signatures of past pathogen exposure. To predict cytomegalovirus infection status, the study brought together high-throughput TCR immunosequencing, statistical association of individual TCRs with disease status, and machine learning. Besides the first cohort of 500 to 700 subjects, a separate validation cohort made up of 120 or so different subjects was used. The full study reports these points: The study listed 150 to 200 TCR beta chains as associated with cytomegalovirus. In both the original and validation cohorts, the classifier was reported to diagnose cytomegalovirus status with high specificity and sensitivity. A few of the identified cytomegalovirus-associated TCR beta chains were confirmed in vitro to be specific for cytomegalovirus antigens. Most TCR sequences were seen in very few donors, while some public TCRs were found in many individuals. A later analysis had no HLA typing for the validation cohort, so co-occurrence there was scored across all 130 or so repertoires. It was suggested by the authors that the approach could potentially be generalized to other disease states and immunological phenotypes. Subsequent analysis determined that TCRs grouped into clusters in the first cohort also showed a tendency toward co-occurrence across the 120 or so validation repertoires, and roughly 94% of cluster scores exceeded 0.

Separate from the roughly 650-subject first cohort, the validation cohort of roughly 130 subjects was the group to which the donors belonged. Of note for this clone: This clone's antigen is unknown. Within one base of it there is no much larger clone, and no base qualities were kept.

Receptors were amplified or captured by the immunoSEQ multiplex PCR assay. Regarding the original processing steps: To diagnose cytomegalovirus status from the catalog of TCR beta chain sequences, a statistical classification framework was built. TCRdb mirrors the immuneACCESS table, restricted to in-frame sequences. Some clones are absent from its copies; in checked studies, under half trace to an unresolved V gene, and the reason for the others is unknown. V and J calls and clone size are those listed in that table; D and trimming were worked out from the DNA. Here the sample has 120,000 to 150,000 clones; approximately 88% occur a single time. Roughly 4.5% of the sample rests with the top ten. The specimen sequenced was PBMCs. This receptor was identified in a man between 18 and 35 years old in good health and CMV-seropositive.

The CDR3 corresponds to CASSFITGRLAWNEQFF. The nucleotide sequence reads as follows: TGTGCCAGCAGCTTTATAACAGGGAGACTAGCCTGGAATGAGCAGTTCTTC. In this chain, TRBV11-2 is recombined with TRBJ2-1; matching of 7 bases hints at TRBD2 as the D gene. The germline V gene encodes CDR1 SGHAT and CDR2 FQNNGV. The germline ends are 22 bases apart after V is trimmed by 3 bases and J by 7 bases. From its cysteine to its phenylalanine, the CDR3 spans 17 amino acids. CDR3 DNA only is kept here, 51 bases in frame from base 1.